This is a list of T cell receptor beta chains from one sample in a study of T cell repertoires in breast cancer. TCRdb reprocessed the emulsion pairing reads via MiXCR and lists one record per CDR3 protein. The table has tens of thousands of distinct CDR3 sequences, under 50% seen once; the top ten hold 55% to 75%. The sample taken for sequencing was CD8+ T cells. The receptors stem from a pool of human donors with breast cancer or a healthy control (not recorded which). The CDR3 runs from the conserved cysteine through the conserved F or W. The D gene is left open where the match is weak. A clone size is listed for some rows: how often the clone was seen (once, few, many), or a class if it is expanded.

-	TRBJ1-1	-	TRBV5-1	CASSLGGTNTEAFF	TGCGCCAGCAGCTTGGGTGGGACGAACACTGAAGCTTTCTTT
-	TRBJ2-1	-	TRBV29-1	CSPDPEAYNEQFF	TGCAGCCCCGACCCCGAAGCTTACAATGAGCAGTTCTTC
TRBD2	TRBJ2-3	-	TRBV2	CASKAGTSTDTQYF	TGTGCCAGCAAAGCGGGGACTAGCACAGATACGCAGTATTTT
TRBD2	TRBJ2-1	-	TRBV12-3/TRBV12-4	CASTNPAGTSGSSYNEQFF	TGTGCCAGCACCAATCCAGCGGGGACTAGCGGTAGCTCCTACAATGAGCAGTTCTTC
-	TRBJ1-2	-	TRBV7-2	CASSSYQGRYGYTF	TGTGCCAGCAGCTCGTACCAGGGGCGCTATGGCTACACCTTC
-	TRBJ1-1	many	TRBV20-1	CSATGRNPYEAFF	TGCAGTGCTACAGGACGGAACCCCTATGAAGCTTTCTTT
-	TRBJ1-1	-	TRBV20-1	CSALQQDLEVFF	TGCAGTGCTTTACAACAGGACCTTGAAGTTTTCTTT
-	TRBJ1-1	-	TRBV19	CASSDGPGRQNTEAFF	TGTGCCAGTAGTGACGGACCGGGACGTCAGAACACTGAAGCTTTCTTT
-	TRBJ1-1	few	TRBV9	CASSVGGATEAFF	TGTGCCAGCAGCGTAGGCGGGGCGACTGAAGCTTTCTTT
TRBD1	TRBJ2-7	-	TRBV18	CASSQTGTGDEQYF	TGTGCCAGCTCACAGACCGGGACAGGAGACGAGCAGTACTTC
TRBD2	TRBJ2-1	-	TRBV9	CASSVAAGGWDEQFF	TGTGCCAGCAGCGTAGCAGCGGGGGGTTGGGATGAGCAGTTCTTC
TRBD1	TRBJ1-1	-	TRBV10-3	CAISESGGKVSEAFF	TGTGCCATCAGTGAGTCAGGGGGCAAAGTCTCTGAAGCTTTCTTT
-	TRBJ2-2	-	TRBV12-3/TRBV12-4	CASSRTEVTGELFF	TGTGCCAGCAGTCGGACAGAGGTCACCGGGGAGCTGTTTTTT
-	TRBJ2-3	many	TRBV7-8	CASTYRIFTDTQYF	TGTGCCAGCACCTACCGTATATTTACAGATACGCAGTATTTT
-	TRBJ2-5	-	TRBV24-1	CATSDSGKEATQYF	TGTGCCACCAGTGATTCCGGGAAGGAGGCGACCCAGTACTTC
-	TRBJ2-7	-	TRBV12-3/TRBV12-4	CASSSATYEQYF	TGTGCCAGCAGTTCAGCTACCTACGAGCAGTACTTC
TRBD2	TRBJ2-1	few	TRBV4-2	CASSPLVAGGANEQFF	TGTGCCAGCAGCCCCCTCGTAGCGGGAGGGGCCAATGAGCAGTTCTTC
-	TRBJ2-3	few	TRBV7-2	CTSSQGYAADTQYF	TGTACCAGCAGCCAAGGCTATGCAGCAGATACGCAGTATTTT
-	TRBJ1-1	few	TRBV2	CASSDTRTVNTEAFF	TGTGCCAGCAGTGATACGAGGACAGTGAACACTGAAGCTTTCTTT
-	TRBJ1-2	-	TRBV7-2	CASSLGGGGYTF	TGTGCCAGCAGCTTAGGGGGTGGTGGCTACACCTTC
TRBD2	TRBJ2-7	few	TRBV20-1	CSALIAGGPVYEQYF	TGCAGTGCCCTTATAGCGGGAGGGCCGGTTTACGAGCAGTACTTC
-	TRBJ1-5	few	TRBV19	CASAYGRDQPQHF	TGTGCCAGTGCATACGGCAGGGATCAGCCCCAGCATTTT
-	TRBJ2-1	many	TRBV6-1	CASSRLSSYNEQFF	TGTGCCAGCAGTAGACTGAGCTCCTACAATGAGCAGTTCTTC
TRBD1	TRBJ2-1	-	TRBV18	CASSPGTGDNEQFF	TGTGCCAGCTCACCCGGGACAGGGGACAATGAGCAGTTCTTC
-	TRBJ2-3	-	TRBV9	CASSVEGREDTQYF	TGTGCCAGCAGCGTAGAGGGGCGGGAAGATACGCAGTATTTT
-	TRBJ2-7	few	TRBV6-2/TRBV6-3	CASSYGTNSYEQYF	TGTGCCAGCAGTTACGGGACAAACTCCTACGAGCAGTACTTC
-	TRBJ1-6	few	TRBV7-9	CASSRNNSPLHF	TGTGCCAGCAGCCGTAATAATTCACCCCTCCACTTT
TRBD2	TRBJ2-1	-	TRBV20-1	CSARDLLAGDYNEQFF	TGCAGTGCTAGAGACCTACTAGCGGGAGACTACAATGAGCAGTTCTTC
TRBD1	TRBJ1-2	-	TRBV30	CASVQGGLLGGYTF	TGTGCCTCAGTACAGGGGGGGTTGCTCGGTGGCTACACCTTC
TRBD1	TRBJ1-2	-	TRBV6-1	CASSESPPGGSVNYGYTF	TGTGCCAGCAGTGAATCACCTCCAGGGGGCTCGGTTAACTATGGCTACACCTTC
-	TRBJ2-1	-	TRBV15	CATSRGFGSYYNEQFF	TGTGCCACCAGCAGAGGCTTCGGGAGCTACTACAATGAGCAGTTCTTC
TRBD2	TRBJ2-1	few	TRBV20-1	CSATGTSVQLRSSYNEQFF	TGCAGTGCTACGGGGACTAGCGTACAGCTTCGAAGCTCCTACAATGAGCAGTTCTTC
-	TRBJ1-1	-	TRBV12-3/TRBV12-4	CASSLAFGTGAFF	TGTGCCAGCAGTTTGGCGTTCGGGACTGGAGCTTTCTTT